These 20 T cell receptor beta chains came from one sample sequenced in a study of human T cells and chemical hapten exposure. Time point denoted: patch test 3, about 24 weeks after DPC sensitization. Treatment given: therapeutic diphenylcyclopropenone sensitization with weekly scalp DPC. TCRdb analysed the RACE reads with MiXCR anew, one entry per CDR3 protein. This sample yields tens of thousands of distinct CDR3 sequences, of which around 9.9% are seen a single time; 1% to 1.2% belongs to the top ten. The material was whole blood, obtained in connection with sensitization to the hapten diphenylcyclopropenone (DPC). Receptors were obtained from a woman in her thirties with alopecia areata. Some clones in this sample may be carry-over from other donors' samples.

This clonotype came up many times. This chain uses TRBV7-2 with TRBJ2-7; D remains ambiguous. The germline CDR1 and CDR2 sequences are SGHTA and FQGNSA. The V gene lost 5 bases and the J gene lost 2 bases, with 10 bases spanning the gap. The CDR3 is 13 amino acids. The CDR3 region has the DNA TGTGCCAGCAGCAGCGACGGTGCCTACGAGCAGTACTTC. This translates into CASSSDGAYEQYF.

This clonotype was counted at least ten times. This sequence joins TRBV20-1 and TRBJ1-1; D unresolved. Germline assignment: CDR1 DFQATT and CDR2 SNEGSKA (reference sequence). The V and J ends lost 5 bases and 1 base respectively, with 11 bases between them. CDR3 size: 13 residues. The CDR3 reads CSALTERNTEAFF. The CDR3 nucleotides read TGCAGTGCTCTCACCGAGAGGAACACTGAAGCTTTCTTT.

This clonotype was counted many times. V usage is TRBV7-9 and J usage is TRBJ2-3; 11 bases map to TRBD2. Trimming took 5 bases from V and 0 from J; bases not matched to a gene: 13. Per the germline V gene, CDR1 is SEHNR and CDR2 is FQNEAQ (reference sequence). The CDR3 spans 19 residues. In DNA form, the CDR3 reads TGTGCCAGCAGCCCCGACGGGGTAGCGGGAGGGCCTAGCACAGATACGCAGTATTTT. This encodes CASSPDGVAGGPSTDTQYF.

This clonotype was counted many times. This chain links TRBV7-3 with TRBJ2-1; 10 nucleotides line up with TRBD2. The V segment lost 3 bases and the J segment 5 bases; nucleotides outside the gene matches: 7. In germline, CDR1 is SGHTA, CDR2 FQGTGA. CDR3 length: 16 amino acids. Here the CDR3 reads CASSFRSGRVDNEQFF. The DNA of the CDR3 is TGTGCCAGCAGCTTCAGAAGCGGGAGGGTAGACAATGAGCAGTTCTTC.

The gene calls are TRBV5-1 and TRBJ1-1, with D tentatively TRBD1 (5 bases). The CDR3 is 14 residues long. V lost 4 bases to trimming and J lost 1 base, with 11 bases between them. Germline lookup yields CDR1 SGHRS and CDR2 YFSETQ. The CDR3 bases are TGCGCCAGCAGCGGGGACGGACCGAACACTGAAGCTTTCTTT. This codes for CASSGDGPNTEAFF.

This clonotype was counted between two and nine times. The rearrangement links TRBV5-1 to TRBJ1-1, with 9 nucleotides matching TRBD1. This CDR3 spans 15 amino acids. V dropped 0 bases and J dropped 5; count of bases not matched to a gene: 5. Per the germline V gene, CDR1 is SGHRS and CDR2 is YFSETQ. DNA for the CDR3: TGCGCCAGCAGCTTGGGGTTGGACAGGGGAACTGAAGCTTTCTTT. Translated, it gives CASSLGLDRGTEAFF.

This clonotype was counted many times. This chain connects TRBV5-1 to TRBJ2-2; 9 bases are shared with TRBD2. This CDR3 is built from 15 residues. The germline CDR1 and CDR2 sequences are SGHRS and YFSETQ. The V segment lost 1 base and the J segment 4 bases; nucleotides outside the gene matches: 2. As DNA, the CDR3 is TGCGCCAGCAGCTTGAGACTAGCGGCCACCGGGGAGCTGTTTTTT. Amino acid sequence: CASSLRLAATGELFF.

The chain joins TRBV29-1 to TRBJ1-1; D is ambiguous. The germline CDR1 and CDR2 sequences are SQVTM and ANQGSEA. This CDR3 comprises 13 residues. Trimming removed 4 bases at V and 0 bases at J, with 9 bases between. The CDR3 nucleotides are TGCAGCGTTGGTCTGGGAATGAACACTGAAGCTTTCTTT. The encoded protein is CSVGLGMNTEAFF. Looking up the rest from reference TRBV29-1 and TRBJ1-1 gives the full variable domain: SAVISQKPSRDICQRGTSLTIQCQVDSQVTMMFWYRQQPGQSLTLIATANQGSEATYESGFVIDKFPISRPNLTFSTLTVSNMSPEDSSIYLCSVGLGMNTEAFFGQGTRLTVV.

A few counts support this clonotype. This rearrangement joins TRBV10-3 to TRBJ1-1; TRBD1 matches 7 bases. The J segment lost 2 bases and the V segment lost 1 base, leaving 7 bases of the junction unmatched. This CDR3 comprises 16 residues. CDR1 and CDR2 from the germline V gene are ENHRY and SYGVKD. The CDR3 DNA follows: TGTGCCATCAGTGAGTATCCGGCAGGGGGTAACACTGAAGCTTTCTTT. It translates to CAISEYPAGGNTEAFF.

This clonotype occurred many times. This chain links TRBV29-1 with TRBJ2-7; 13 nucleotides align to TRBD2. The CDR3 runs to 14 residues. J gave up 7 bases and V 6 bases, and 9 bases lay outside the gene matches. In germline, CDR1 is SQVTM, CDR2 ANQGSEA. DNA for the CDR3: TGCAGCGTGGCGGGGACTAGCGGGACTGAAGAGCAGTACTTC. Its protein product is CSVAGTSGTEEQYF.

This clonotype was observed many times. The V gene is TRBV5-5, the J gene TRBJ2-1; 7 positions match TRBD2. CDR1 is SGHKS and CDR2 is YYEKEE in the germline V gene (reference sequence). The trim removed 1 base at V and 4 bases at J, leaving 8 bases unmatched. The CDR3 totals 16 residues. The CDR3 DNA follows: TGTGCCAGCAGCTTGATCGGTCTAGCGGATTACAATGAGCAGTTCTTC. Its translation is CASSLIGLADYNEQFF.

The genes are TRBV5-1 and TRBJ2-7, with 7 bases fitting TRBD1. The germline CDR1 and CDR2 sequences are SGHRS and YFSETQ. V shed 5 bases, J shed 5 bases, and the junction held 4 bases outside the gene matches. This CDR3 is built from 12 residues. CDR3 amino acids: CASRLQGNEQYF. DNA of the CDR3: TGCGCCAGCAGATTACAGGGGAACGAGCAGTACTTC.

CDR3 protein: CASSPLMGGAGEKLFF. CDR3 nucleotides: TGTGCCAGCAGTCCCCTAATGGGGGGCGCGGGTGAAAAACTGTTTTTT. The chain carries TRBV28 and TRBJ1-4; perhaps TRBD1 as D (6 bases). CDR1 and CDR2 (germline): MDHEN, SYDVKM. Trimming took off 5 bases at V and 7 bases at J, with 20 bases between the two ends. The CDR3 sequence is 16 residues long.

This clonotype was detected ten times or more. The chain couples TRBV29-1 to TRBJ2-5; 7 bases line up with TRBD1. After removal of 7 bases from V and 7 bases from J, the junction contained 12 bases not matched to a gene. The germline V gene encodes CDR1 SQVTM and CDR2 ANQGSEA. The CDR3 sequence is 13 residues long. The CDR3, as DNA: TGCAGCGGAAGACAGGGTGGTGTTTGGACCCAGTACTTC. This translates into CSGRQGGVWTQYF. Full variable domain (rest looked up from reference TRBV29-1 and TRBJ2-5): SAVISQKPSRDICQRGTSLTIQCQVDSQVTMMFWYRQQPGQSLTLIATANQGSEATYESGFVIDKFPISRPNLTFSTLTVSNMSPEDSSIYLCSGRQGGVWTQYFGPGTRLLVL.

The chain recombines TRBV11-2 with TRBJ2-6, with 7 nucleotides matching TRBD1. Germline values: CDR1 SGHAT, CDR2 FQNNGV. The junction had 5 bases not matched to a gene; V was cut back by 5 bases and J by 4 bases. CDR3 length: 15 residues. The CDR3, as DNA: TGTGCCAGCAGCGGACAGGCTGGGGGGGCCAACGTCCTGACTTTC. Protein sequence: CASSGQAGGANVLTF.

The chain has TRBV28 and TRBJ1-5; tentative D call: TRBD1 (6 bases). V shed 5 bases and J shed 14 bases, with 13 bases lying between them. The length of the CDR3 is 11 residues. CDR1 is MDHEN, CDR2 SYDVKM, per germline. CDR3 nucleotide sequence: TGTGCCAGCAGTGGTACAGGGACTAAGCATTTT. Its protein is CASSGTGTKHF.

The chain joins TRBV9 to TRBJ2-7, with 7 bases identical to TRBD1. V dropped 0 bases and J dropped 6; count of bases not matched to a gene: 12. CDR3 length equals 16 residues. Germline V gene sequence: CDR1 SGDLS, CDR2 YYNGEE. CDR3 protein: CASSVAGDSFQSEQYF. CDR3 sequence (DNA): TGTGCCAGCAGCGTAGCTGGGGACAGCTTTCAGTCCGAGCAGTACTTC.

This clonotype was counted a few times. This chain links TRBV12-3 or TRBV12-4 with TRBJ1-6; possible D gene TRBD1, 6 bases. Trimming shortened V by 5 bases and J by 10 bases, and 9 bases separated the two germline ends. This CDR3 spans 12 amino acids. The CDR3 is CASSRDNSPLHF. CDR3 bases: TGTGCCAGCAGTCGGGACAACTCACCCCTCCACTTT.

This clonotype was seen at least ten times. The V gene is TRBV7-6, the J gene TRBJ2-5; D unclear. This CDR3 is built from 11 residues. V lost 6 bases and J 3 bases, leaving 5 bases between the germline ends. Looked up from germline, CDR1 is SGHVS and CDR2 is FNYEAQ. CDR3 nucleotides: TGTGCCAGCAGACTTAAAGAGACCCAGTACTTC. Its protein product is CASRLKETQYF. Using reference TRBV7-6 and TRBJ2-5 for the parts outside the CDR3, the full variable domain is GAGVSQSPRYKVTKRGQDVALRCDPISGHVSLYWYRQALGQGPEFLTYFNYEAQQDKSGLPNDRFSAERPEGSISTLTIQRTEQRDSAMYRCASRLKETQYFGPGTRLLVL.

The sample holds many counts of this clonotype. The CDR3 loop is CASSGEAFSSYNSPLHF. Here the CDR3 DNA reads TGTGCCAGCAGCGGCGAAGCATTCAGCTCCTATAATTCACCCCTCCACTTT. This chain connects TRBV9 to TRBJ1-6; no clear D. V lost 3 bases, J lost 0 bases, and 13 bases lay in between. The CDR3 has 17 residues. From germline, CDR1 is SGDLS and CDR2 YYNGEE.